Listed here are 9 T cell receptor beta chains from one sample, sequenced in a study of Ad26.COV2.S vaccination and SARS-CoV-2 variants. The treatment denotes: some 20 received Ad26.COV2.S at low or high dose, single or two shots; about 5 received placebo; per-sample allocation not given. Sample collection was performed on day 63 after the first vaccine or placebo injection. Clones were sequenced by immunoSEQ multiplex PCR, and TCRdb holds only the in-frame ones, with some missing. The repertoire holds some 420,000 clones, with around 87% as singletons. The material sequenced was peripheral blood, taken in a trial of Ad26.COV2.S vaccine versus placebo. All receptors come from a person aged 18-65 years who received the Ad26.COV2.S COVID-19 vaccine or a placebo.

The V call is TRBV9, the J call TRBJ2-2; 7 nucleotides align to TRBD1. The V gene end was trimmed by 0 bases and the J gene end by 2 bases; junction bases not matched to a gene: 4. Germline CDR1 reads SGDLS; CDR2 reads YYNGEE. The CDR3 is 16 amino acids. Here the CDR3 reads CASSVGNRGNTGELFF. In DNA, the CDR3 is TGTGCCAGCAGCGTAGGCAACAGGGGAAACACCGGGGAGCTGTTTTTT.

A single count supports this clone. The chain employs TRBV19 and TRBJ2-7; a weak D match, TRBD2 (5 bases). Germline values: CDR1 LNHDA, CDR2 SQIVND (reference sequence). Trimming stripped 4 bases from V and 0 bases from J, with 10 bases between. There are 14 residues in the CDR3. For the CDR3, the DNA is TGTGCCAGTAGTAGGACTTTACCCTCCTACGAGCAGTACTTC. Translation: CASSRTLPSYEQYF.

This clone came up once. The sample carries other DNA sequences with the same CDR3. The V and J genes are TRBV7-3 and TRBJ2-3, with D possibly being TRBD1 (6 bases). Germline CDR1 reads SGHTA; CDR2 reads FQGTGA. V shed 5 bases and J shed 0 bases, with 9 bases lying between them. The CDR3 totals 14 residues. In nucleotides, the CDR3 is TGTGCCAGCAGCCCCGACAGGAGCACAGATACGCAGTATTTT. Protein: CASSPDRSTDTQYF.

The genes are TRBV12-5 and TRBJ2-3; TRBD1 matches 9 bases. Germline CDR1 and CDR2: LGHNT and FRNRAP. V lost 1 base, J lost 3 bases, and 2 bases stayed unmatched. The CDR3 has 15 residues. The CDR3 DNA follows: TGTGCTAGTGGTTTGGGACAGGGGGAGACAGATACGCAGTATTTT. Translated: CASGLGQGETDTQYF.

The V gene is TRBV7-9, the J gene TRBJ1-4; D gene ambiguous. V was cut by 5 bases and J by 8 bases, with 15 bases left in between. This CDR3 contains 14 residues. Germline assignment: CDR1 SEHNR and CDR2 FQNEAQ (reference sequence). CDR3 sequence (DNA): TGTGCCAGCAGCCAAGTAGAGGGTAGGGAAAAACTGTTTTTT. This encodes CASSQVEGREKLFF.

Only one count was recorded for this clone. The chain joins TRBV5-6 to TRBJ2-3; D may be TRBD2 (6 bases). Germline CDR1 and CDR2: SGHDT and YYEEEE. This CDR3 is built from 15 residues. Trimming shortened V by 4 bases and J by 7 bases, and 19 bases separated the two germline ends. The CDR3 protein is CASSGGSVELNTQYF. The CDR3 nucleotides are TGTGCCAGCAGCGGGGGGTCCGTCGAGTTGAATACGCAGTATTTT.

The chain links TRBV13 to TRBJ2-7; perhaps TRBD1 as D (6 bases). The CDR3 runs to 13 residues. V lost 5 bases to trimming and J lost 6 bases, with 14 bases between them. Germline loops: CDR1 PRHDT, CDR2 FYEKMQ (reference sequence). The CDR3 DNA reads as TGTGCCAGCAGCCCCCGTATCAGGGGCGAGCAGTACTTC. This encodes CASSPRIRGEQYF.

The chain uses TRBV19 and TRBJ1-4; D might be TRBD1 (5 bases). V was clipped by 3 bases and J by 6 bases, with 11 bases between them. The CDR3 extends over 14 amino acids. In germline, CDR1 is LNHDA, CDR2 SQIVND (reference sequence). CDR3: CASSMQGRDEKLFF. CDR3 bases: TGTGCCAGTAGTATGCAGGGCAGGGATGAAAAACTGTTTTTT.

The V gene is TRBV6-5, the J gene TRBJ1-2; D possibly corresponds to TRBD1 (6 bases). The V gene lost 2 bases and the J gene lost 7 bases, with 14 bases spanning the gap. The CDR3 consists of 14 residues. Per the germline V gene, CDR1 is MNHEY and CDR2 is SVGAGI. This CDR3 reads CASSYGPGAGGYTF. In nucleotides, the CDR3 is TGTGCCAGCAGTTACGGTCCGGGGGCGGGTGGCTACACCTTC.